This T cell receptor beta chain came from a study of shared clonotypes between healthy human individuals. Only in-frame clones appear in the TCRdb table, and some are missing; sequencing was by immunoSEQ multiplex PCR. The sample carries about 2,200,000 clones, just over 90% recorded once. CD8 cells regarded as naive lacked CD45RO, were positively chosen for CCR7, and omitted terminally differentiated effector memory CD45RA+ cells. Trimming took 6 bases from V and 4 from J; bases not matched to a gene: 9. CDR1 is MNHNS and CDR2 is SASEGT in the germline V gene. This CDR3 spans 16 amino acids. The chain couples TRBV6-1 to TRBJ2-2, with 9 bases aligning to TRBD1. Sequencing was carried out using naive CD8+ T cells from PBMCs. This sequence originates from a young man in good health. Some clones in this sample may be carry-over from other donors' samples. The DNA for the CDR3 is TGTGCCAGCAGAGAAAGACAGGGGGTGGTCACCGGGGAGCTGTTTTTT. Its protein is CASRERQGVVTGELFF.